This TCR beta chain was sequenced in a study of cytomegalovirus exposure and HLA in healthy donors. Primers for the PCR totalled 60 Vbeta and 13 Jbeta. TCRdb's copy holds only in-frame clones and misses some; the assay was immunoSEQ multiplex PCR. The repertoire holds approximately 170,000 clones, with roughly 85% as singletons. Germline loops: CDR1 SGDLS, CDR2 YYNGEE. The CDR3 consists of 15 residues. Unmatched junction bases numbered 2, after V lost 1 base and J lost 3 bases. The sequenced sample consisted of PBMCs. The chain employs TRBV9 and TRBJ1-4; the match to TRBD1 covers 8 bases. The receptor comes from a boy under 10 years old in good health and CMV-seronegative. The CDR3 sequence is CASSVQGAPNEKLFF. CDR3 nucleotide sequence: TGTGCCAGCAGCGTACAGGGGGCACCTAATGAAAAACTGTTTTTT.